Listed here is a single T cell receptor (beta chain). Source study methods: Estimates of nucleated cell counts were drawn from the amplification of reference gene primers. Using immunoSEQ multiplex PCR, the repertoire was profiled, and TCRdb retains in-frame clones only, with some absent. V, J and clone size were drawn from that table, and D and trimming were deduced from the DNA. The repertoire holds just under 300,000 clones, around 90% seen once, with over 1% in the top ten. The germline CDR1 and CDR2 sequences are SGDLS and YYNGEE. This CDR3 region has 14 residues. V dropped 0 bases and J dropped 6 bases, with 13 bases sitting between them. These data belong to a study of blood T cell repertoires in COVID-19. Study as a whole: Collection of acute and convalescent COVID-19 samples took place in the United States, Italy and Spain. Sample material is recorded as cDNA or gDNA derived from T cells, B-cell-depleted T cells, or PBMCs.

This receptor was identified in a man in his 70s with acute or convalescent COVID-19. The chain joins TRBV9 to TRBJ2-7, with D possibly TRBD2 on 5 matching bases. Sequenced material: peripheral blood. CDR3 DNA sequence: TGTGCCAGCAGCGTAGCCCCGGAAGGAGGCGAGCAGTACTTC. This codes for CASSVAPEGGEQYF.